This TCR beta chain stems from a study of shared clonotypes between healthy human individuals. The donors, all of them Caucasian adults, lived in Nashville, Tennessee. The split of CD4+ cells yielded CD45RA+ naive and CD45RA-negative memory subsets. Per germline, CDR1 SGHDN and CDR2 FVKESK. The V end lost 0 bases, the J end lost 7 bases, and 15 bases lay between the germline ends. The CDR3 has 15 residues. Per the authors' pipeline: There were no quality scores in the junction-only immunoSEQ sequences, so filtering differed. TCRdb's table, derived via immunoSEQ multiplex PCR, lists solely in-frame clones and lacks some. V, J and clone size are taken as reported in that table, and D and trimming were inferred from the DNA itself. The table lists approximately 720,000 clones, more than 70% of them singletons. General study results and limits: For naive CD4 cells, roughly 4.8% of clonotypes were shared across several donors.

Points on this clone: Its specificity is unknown.

Sequenced: memory CD4+ T cells sorted from blood. Documented subset: CD45RA-negative fraction. The source is a woman aged 25 to 39 in good health. This chain joins TRBV14 and TRBJ1-2; D not resolved. CDR3 sequence (DNA): TGTGCCAGCAGCCAAGATCCCACCGCTTGGGGTGGCTACACCTTC. This gives the protein CASSQDPTAWGGYTF. Variable domain in full (rest from reference TRBV14 and TRBJ1-2): EAGVTQFPSHSVIEKGQTVTLRCDPISGHDNLYWYRRVMGKEIKFLLHFVKESKQDESGMPNNRFLAERTGGTYSTLKVQPAELEDSGVYFCASSQDPTAWGGYTFGSGTRLTVV.